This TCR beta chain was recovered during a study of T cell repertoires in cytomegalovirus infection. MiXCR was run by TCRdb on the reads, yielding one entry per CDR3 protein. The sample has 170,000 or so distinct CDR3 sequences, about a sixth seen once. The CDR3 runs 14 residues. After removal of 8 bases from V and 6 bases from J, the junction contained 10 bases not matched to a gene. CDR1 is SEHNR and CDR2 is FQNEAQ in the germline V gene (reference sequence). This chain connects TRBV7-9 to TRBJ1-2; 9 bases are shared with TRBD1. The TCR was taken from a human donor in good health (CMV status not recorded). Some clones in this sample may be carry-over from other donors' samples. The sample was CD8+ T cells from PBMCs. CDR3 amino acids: CASGTDRGKNGYTF. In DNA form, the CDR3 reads TGTGCCAGCGGAACGGACAGGGGAAAGAATGGCTACACCTTC.